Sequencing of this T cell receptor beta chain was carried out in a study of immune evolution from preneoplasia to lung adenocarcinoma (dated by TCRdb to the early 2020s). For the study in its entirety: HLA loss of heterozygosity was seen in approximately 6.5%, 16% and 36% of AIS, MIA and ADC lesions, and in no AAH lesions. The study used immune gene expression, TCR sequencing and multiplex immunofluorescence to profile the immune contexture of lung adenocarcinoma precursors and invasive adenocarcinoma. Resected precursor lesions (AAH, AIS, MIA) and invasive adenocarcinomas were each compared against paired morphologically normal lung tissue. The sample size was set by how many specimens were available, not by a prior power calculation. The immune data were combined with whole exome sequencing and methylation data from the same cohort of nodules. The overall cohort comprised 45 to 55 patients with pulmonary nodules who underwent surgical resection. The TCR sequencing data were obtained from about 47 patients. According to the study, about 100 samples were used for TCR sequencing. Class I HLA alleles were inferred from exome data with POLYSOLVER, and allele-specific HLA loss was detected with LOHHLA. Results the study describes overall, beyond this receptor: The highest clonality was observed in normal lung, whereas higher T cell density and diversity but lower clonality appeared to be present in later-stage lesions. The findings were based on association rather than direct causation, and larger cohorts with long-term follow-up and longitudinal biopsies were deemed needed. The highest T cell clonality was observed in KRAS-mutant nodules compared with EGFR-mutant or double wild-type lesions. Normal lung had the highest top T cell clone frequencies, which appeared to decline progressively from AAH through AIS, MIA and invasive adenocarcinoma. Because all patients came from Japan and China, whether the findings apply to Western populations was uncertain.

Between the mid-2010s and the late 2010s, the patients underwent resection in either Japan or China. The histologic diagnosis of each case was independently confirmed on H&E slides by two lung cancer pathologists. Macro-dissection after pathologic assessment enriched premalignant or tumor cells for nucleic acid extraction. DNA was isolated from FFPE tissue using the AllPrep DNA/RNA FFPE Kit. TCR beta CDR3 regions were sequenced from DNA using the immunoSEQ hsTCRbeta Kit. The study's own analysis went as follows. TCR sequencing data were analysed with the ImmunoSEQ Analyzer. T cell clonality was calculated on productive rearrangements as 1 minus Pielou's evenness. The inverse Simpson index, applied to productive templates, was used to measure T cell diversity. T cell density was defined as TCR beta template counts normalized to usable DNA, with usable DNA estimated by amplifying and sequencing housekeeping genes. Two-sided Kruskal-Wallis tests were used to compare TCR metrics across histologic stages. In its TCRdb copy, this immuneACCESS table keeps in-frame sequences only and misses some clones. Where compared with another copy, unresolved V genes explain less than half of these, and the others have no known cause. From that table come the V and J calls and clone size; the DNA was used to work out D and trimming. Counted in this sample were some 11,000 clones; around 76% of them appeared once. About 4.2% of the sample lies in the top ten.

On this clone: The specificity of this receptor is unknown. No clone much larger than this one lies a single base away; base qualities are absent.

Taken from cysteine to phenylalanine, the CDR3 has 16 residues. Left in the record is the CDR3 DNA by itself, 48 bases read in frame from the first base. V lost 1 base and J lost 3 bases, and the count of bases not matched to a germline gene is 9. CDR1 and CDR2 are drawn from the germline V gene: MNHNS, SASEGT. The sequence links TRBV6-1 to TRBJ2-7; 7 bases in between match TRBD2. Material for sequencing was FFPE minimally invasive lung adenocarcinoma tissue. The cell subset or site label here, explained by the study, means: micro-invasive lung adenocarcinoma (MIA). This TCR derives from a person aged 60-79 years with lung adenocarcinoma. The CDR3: CASSEEAGVPSYEQYF. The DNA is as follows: TGTGCCAGCAGTGAAGAGGCGGGAGTCCCGAGCTACGAGCAGTACTTC.